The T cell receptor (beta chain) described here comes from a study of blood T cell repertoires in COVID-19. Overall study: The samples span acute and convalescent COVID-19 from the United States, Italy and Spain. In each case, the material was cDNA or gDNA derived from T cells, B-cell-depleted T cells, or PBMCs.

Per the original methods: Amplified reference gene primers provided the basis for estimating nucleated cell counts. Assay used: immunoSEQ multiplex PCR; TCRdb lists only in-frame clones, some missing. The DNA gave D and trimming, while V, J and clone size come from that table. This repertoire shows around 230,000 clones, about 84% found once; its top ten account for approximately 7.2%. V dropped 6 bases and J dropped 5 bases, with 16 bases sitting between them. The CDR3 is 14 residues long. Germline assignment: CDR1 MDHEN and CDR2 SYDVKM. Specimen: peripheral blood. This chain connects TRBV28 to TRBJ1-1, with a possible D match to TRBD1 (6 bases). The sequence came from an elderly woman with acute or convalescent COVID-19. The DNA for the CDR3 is TGTGCCAGCAGCCCGGACAGACAGCCAACTGAAGCTTTCTTT. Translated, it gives CASSPDRQPTEAFF.